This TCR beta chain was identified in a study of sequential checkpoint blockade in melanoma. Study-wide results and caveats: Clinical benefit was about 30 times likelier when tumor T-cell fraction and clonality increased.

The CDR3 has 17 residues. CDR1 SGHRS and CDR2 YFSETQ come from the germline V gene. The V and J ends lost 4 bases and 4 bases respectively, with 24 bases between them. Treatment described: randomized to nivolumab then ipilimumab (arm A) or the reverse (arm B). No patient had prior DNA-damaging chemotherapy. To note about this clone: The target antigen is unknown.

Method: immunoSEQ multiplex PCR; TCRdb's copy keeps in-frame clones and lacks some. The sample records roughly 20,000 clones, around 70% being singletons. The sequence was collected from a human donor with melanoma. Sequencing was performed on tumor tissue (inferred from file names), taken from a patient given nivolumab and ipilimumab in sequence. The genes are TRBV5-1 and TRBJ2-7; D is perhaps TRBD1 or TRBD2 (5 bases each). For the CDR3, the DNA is TGCGCCAGCAGCAAGGCGTGGAGTGAGGGGATTATTTACGAGCAGTACTTC. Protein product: CASSKAWSEGIIYEQYF.